This T cell receptor beta chain is drawn from a study of monozygotic twins with inflammatory bowel disease. Regarding this clonotype: Its antigen is still unknown.

TCRdb re-called the 5' RACE reads and gives one entry per CDR3 protein, without DNA. The table lists about 300,000 distinct CDR3 sequences, with over 5.5% in the top ten. Study results and limitations: With others, IBD patients shared fewer clonotypes than healthy twins did, especially with disease activity. Patients with IBD had less TCRbeta diversity (inverse Simpson) than their healthy co-twins. A single strong IBD-associated signal or clonotype was not supported by the findings.

Germline values: CDR1 LNHDA, CDR2 SQIVND (reference sequence). The CDR3 covers 13 residues. This clonotype was obtained from a human donor with ulcerative colitis or Crohn's disease, or a healthy co-twin of an affected twin (not recorded which). V usage is TRBV19 and J usage is TRBJ2-2. Sequenced input: blood. CDR3 sequence reads: CASSSTDTGELFF.